This TCR beta chain came from a study of blood T cell repertoires in COVID-19. As for the study in general: Material from acute and convalescent COVID-19 was sourced from the United States, Italy and Spain.

The CDR3 is 14 residues long. Germline CDR1 and CDR2: LNHDA and SQIVND (reference sequence). J lost 1 base, V lost 9 bases, and 1 base had no gene match. In the original workflow: Scientists estimated how many nucleated cells there were by amplifying reference gene primers. Clones were sequenced by immunoSEQ multiplex PCR, and TCRdb holds only the in-frame ones, with some missing. V and J calls plus clone size are reproduced from that table; the DNA served to infer D and trimming. The data show 200,000 or so clones, about 82% seen once. Remarks on this clone: Additional DNA sequences in this sample encode the identical CDR3.

The sample taken for sequencing was peripheral blood. The chain couples TRBV19 to TRBJ2-3, with 13 bases that match TRBD2. The TCR comes from a woman of 80 years or more with acute or convalescent COVID-19. The CDR3 region is CASGLAGGTDTQYF. In DNA, the CDR3 is TGTGCCAGCGGACTAGCGGGGGGCACAGATACGCAGTATTTT. Full variable domain (remainder filled in from reference TRBV19 and TRBJ2-3): DGGITQSPKYLFRKEGQNVTLSCEQNLNHDAMYWYRQDPGQGLRLIYYSQIVNDFQKGDIAEGYSVSREKKESFPLTVTSAQKNPTAFYLCASGLAGGTDTQYFGPGTRLTVL.